These 24 T cell receptor beta chains were all obtained from the same sample, sequenced in a study of cytomegalovirus exposure and HLA in healthy donors. It was with 60 Vbeta and 13 Jbeta primers that the PCR ran. Sequencing was performed with immunoSEQ multiplex PCR; in TCRdb, only in-frame clones are kept and a portion is missing. The top ten hold roughly 6% of the sample, which has approximately 190,000 clones, 75% to 90% seen once. The specimen was PBMCs. The receptor set was obtained from a woman in her forties or fifties in good health and CMV-seropositive.

The chain combines TRBV7-9 with TRBJ2-4; TRBD2 agrees at 13 bases. V shed 5 bases and J 8 bases; nucleotides not matched to a gene: 9. From germline, CDR1 is SEHNR and CDR2 FQNEAQ (reference sequence). The CDR3 has 16 amino acids. CDR3 protein: CASSVTSGGLWDIQYF. In DNA form, the CDR3 reads TGTGCCAGCAGCGTGACTAGCGGGGGGCTATGGGACATTCAGTACTTC.

The rearrangement links TRBV5-1 to TRBJ1-2; 9 positions match TRBD1. The CDR3 is made up of 14 amino acids. Germline lookup yields CDR1 SGHRS and CDR2 YFSETQ. Unmatched junction bases numbered 9, after V lost 4 bases and J lost 8 bases. CDR3 nucleotide sequence: TGCGCCAGCAGCGCACAAACAGGGGGCTCCGGCTACACCTTC. Translating it yields CASSAQTGGSGYTF.

CDR3 sequence reads: CASSSGQGWYEQYF. The CDR3 DNA is TGTGCCAGCAGCTCAGGACAGGGGTGGTACGAGCAGTACTTC. This chain joins TRBV5-8 and TRBJ2-7, with 9 bases that match TRBD1. Germline V gene lookup returns CDR1 SGHTS and CDR2 YDEGEE. With 3 bases clipped from V and 4 bases from J, the junction kept 5 bases outside the gene matches. CDR3 size: 14 residues.

The CDR3 DNA is TGTGCCTGGAGTGTACGAATGGGACTAGCGCTCTCGAAGCAGTTCTTC. Residues: CAWSVRMGLALSKQFF. The rearrangement uses TRBV30 and TRBJ2-1; the match to TRBD2 covers 10 bases. This CDR3 is 16 amino acids long. Trimming cost V 0 bases and J 11 bases; bases outside gene matches: 13. Germline V gene lookup returns CDR1 GTSNPN and CDR2 SVGIG (reference sequence). The entire variable domain, with the rest obtained from reference TRBV30 and TRBJ2-1, is as follows: SQTIHQWPATLVQPVGSPLSLECTVEGTSNPNLYWYRQAAGRGLQLLFYSVGIGQISSEVPQNLSASRPQDRQFILSSKKLLLSDSGFYLCAWSVRMGLALSKQFFGPGTRLTVL.

The chain links TRBV6-1 to TRBJ1-5; a weak D match, TRBD1 (5 bases). The CDR3 consists of 15 residues. Trimming pared 7 bases from V and 4 bases from J, leaving 17 bases between. CDR1 is MNHNS and CDR2 is SASEGT in the germline V gene. CDR3 sequence reads: CASTTMGGKNQPQHF. CDR3 in DNA: TGTGCCAGCACCACAATGGGGGGGAAAAATCAGCCCCAGCATTTT.

The V and J genes are TRBV28 and TRBJ2-3; 8 nucleotides align to TRBD2. Germline CDR1 is MDHEN and CDR2 is SYDVKM. Trimming cost V 6 bases and J 4 bases; bases outside gene matches: 12. The CDR3 consists of 16 residues. The CDR3: CASSGRGGRGADTQYF. The CDR3, as DNA: TGTGCCAGCAGCGGGCGCGGGGGGCGGGGCGCAGATACGCAGTATTTT.

The rearrangement joins TRBV6-5 to TRBJ1-5, with D possibly TRBD1 on 5 matching bases. The germline gives CDR1 MNHEY, CDR2 SVGAGI. This CDR3 comprises 15 residues. Between the trimmed V and J ends, which lost 6 bases and 2 bases, there was a span of 14 bases. CDR3 nucleotides: TGTGCCAGCAGCCCCGGGACTCGGGGCAATCAGCCCCAGCATTTT. This codes for CASSPGTRGNQPQHF.

A word on this clone: One junction end does not reproduce the germline sequence, and a read error may be involved. Different DNA sequences within this sample yield the same CDR3. The chain joins TRBV5-1 to TRBJ2-6, with D maybe TRBD1 (5 bases). Germline V gene sequence: CDR1 SGHRS, CDR2 YFSETQ. This CDR3 region has 15 residues. CDR3 sequence: CASSLALSGANGLTF. The CDR3 region has the DNA TGCGCCAGCAGCTTGGCCCTCTCTGGGGCCAACGGCCTGACTTTC. Full variable domain (rest looked up from reference TRBV5-1 and TRBJ2-6): KAGVTQTPRYLIKTRGQQVTLSCSPISGHRSVSWYQQTPGQGLQFLFEYFSETQRNKGNFPGRFSGRQFSNSRSEMNVSTLELGDSALYLCASSLALSGANGLTFGAGSRLTVL.

The chain employs TRBV5-1 and TRBJ2-1; 7 nucleotides agree with TRBD2. The CDR3 length is 13 residues. V was pared by 5 bases and J by 8 bases, with 7 bases of the junction left unmatched. Looked up from germline, CDR1 is SGHRS and CDR2 is YFSETQ. The CDR3 DNA follows: TGCGCCAGCAGACCAAGCGGGGCCCATGAGCAGTTCTTC. Its translation is CASRPSGAHEQFF.

This clone was detected only once. The CDR3 sequence is CASSHQGNTGELFF. The DNA for the CDR3 is TGCGCCAGCAGCCACCAGGGAAACACCGGGGAGCTGTTTTTT. This chain connects TRBV5-1 to TRBJ2-2, with a weak D call TRBD1 (5 bases). Germline CDR1 reads SGHRS; CDR2 reads YFSETQ. The CDR3 totals 14 residues. Trimming removed 4 bases at V and 2 bases at J, with 9 bases between.

The rearrangement uses TRBV27 and TRBJ1-4; no firm D call. The CDR3 has 15 residues. Germline-derived CDR1 and CDR2 are MNHEY and SMNVEV (reference sequence). Trimming pared 4 bases from V and 0 bases from J, leaving 9 bases between. CDR3 nucleotide sequence: TGTGCCAGCAGTTACGGCGGCGCAACTAATGAAAAACTGTTTTTT. It is translated as CASSYGGATNEKLFF.

The chain employs TRBV29-1 and TRBJ1-1; D is undetermined. The V gene lost 5 bases and the J gene lost 0 bases, with 10 bases spanning the gap. This CDR3 has 13 amino acids. Germline CDR1 is SQVTM and CDR2 is ANQGSEA. The CDR3 reads CSVPGVMNTEAFF. The CDR3 DNA follows: TGCAGCGTTCCAGGTGTCATGAACACTGAAGCTTTCTTT.

The chain couples TRBV7-2 to TRBJ2-7, with 7 nucleotides matching TRBD2. In germline, CDR1 is SGHTA, CDR2 FQGNSA. V was clipped by 6 bases and J by 2 bases; unmatched bases: 4. The CDR3 covers 13 residues. The CDR3 region has the DNA TGTGCCAGCAGGGGAGGGGTAACCTACGAGCAGTACTTC. Protein sequence: CASRGGVTYEQYF.

The rearrangement uses TRBV5-1 and TRBJ1-1; D unclear. CDR1 and CDR2 from the germline V gene are SGHRS and YFSETQ. The V end was cut by 0 bases, the J end by 0 bases, with 9 bases between. This CDR3 spans 15 amino acids. CDR3 DNA: TGCGCCAGCAGCTTGGCCTCAGGATTGAACACTGAAGCTTTCTTT. Its translation is CASSLASGLNTEAFF. Full variable domain (rest looked up from reference TRBV5-1 and TRBJ1-1): KAGVTQTPRYLIKTRGQQVTLSCSPISGHRSVSWYQQTPGQGLQFLFEYFSETQRNKGNFPGRFSGRQFSNSRSEMNVSTLELGDSALYLCASSLASGLNTEAFFGQGTRLTVV.

The CDR3 region is CASSLSTGGPYGYTF. For the CDR3, the DNA is TGTGCCAGCAGTTTATCTACAGGAGGGCCCTATGGCTACACCTTC. The chain carries TRBV28 and TRBJ1-2; possible D gene TRBD1, 5 bases. There are 15 residues in the CDR3. The germline V gene has CDR1 MDHEN and CDR2 SYDVKM. Trimming pared 1 base from V and 4 bases from J, leaving 13 bases between.

The rearrangement links TRBV7-2 to TRBJ2-2, with 11 nucleotides matching TRBD2. V shed 4 bases and J 7 bases; nucleotides not matched to a gene: 14. The germline gives CDR1 SGHTA, CDR2 FQGNSA. The CDR3 has 18 residues. The CDR3: CASSSTGTSGRGGGELFF. DNA for the CDR3: TGTGCCAGCAGCTCCACCGGGACTAGCGGTCGGGGGGGCGGGGAGCTGTTTTTT.

The chain has TRBV6-6 and TRBJ2-3, with 11 bases lining up with TRBD2. Germline V lookup: CDR1 MNHNY, CDR2 SVGAGI (reference sequence). J was trimmed by 5 bases and V by 4 bases; bases with no gene match: 2. CDR3 size: 14 residues. The CDR3 bases are TGTGCCAGCAGTTCTGGACTAGCGGGAGATACGCAGTATTTT. Encoded protein: CASSSGLAGDTQYF.

This clone was recorded a few times. The chain employs TRBV7-6 and TRBJ2-2; 11 bases fit TRBD2. The germline V gene encodes CDR1 SGHVS and CDR2 FNYEAQ. The CDR3 spans 17 residues. With 1 base clipped from V and 2 bases from J, the junction kept 3 bases outside the gene matches. For the CDR3, the DNA is TGTGCCAGCAGCTTAGTCGGGACTAGCGGAAACACCGGGGAGCTGTTTTTT. The encoded protein is CASSLVGTSGNTGELFF.

V and J are TRBV7-9 and TRBJ2-1; 12 bases fit TRBD2. Germline CDR1 and CDR2: SEHNR and FQNEAQ (reference sequence). Trimming took 3 bases from V and 6 from J; bases not matched to a gene: 9. The CDR3 contains 17 residues. The CDR3: CASSFAASGGGINEQFF. CDR3 DNA: TGTGCCAGCAGCTTTGCGGCTAGCGGGGGGGGGATCAATGAGCAGTTCTTC.

This CDR3 is CASSVAGDRSTQYF. The CDR3 DNA is TGTGCCAGCAGCGTAGCCGGGGACAGGTCTACGCAGTATTTT. The V call is TRBV9, the J call TRBJ2-3; TRBD1 matches at 8 bases. Germline V gene data show CDR1 as SGDLS and CDR2 as YYNGEE. The CDR3 has 14 residues. Trimming cost V 0 bases and J 8 bases; bases outside gene matches: 5.

In this sample, this clone turned up a few times. CDR3 in DNA: TGCGCCAGCAGCCCCTGGACAGGATCCTACAATGAGCAGTTCTTC. It specifies CASSPWTGSYNEQFF. The chain links TRBV5-1 to TRBJ2-1; 7 bases fit TRBD1. This CDR3 is 15 amino acids long. J gave up 1 base and V 4 bases, and 5 bases lay outside the gene matches. Germline V lookup: CDR1 SGHRS, CDR2 YFSETQ.

This chain joins TRBV18 and TRBJ1-5, with a weak D call TRBD1 (5 bases). Germline CDR1 KGHSH, CDR2 LQKENI. The CDR3 is 14 residues long. The ends were cut back, 2 bases at V and 7 bases at J, with 12 bases in the middle. The CDR3 region has the DNA TGTGCCAGCTCACCAGACAGCAGAGAACAGCCCCAGCATTTT. Its protein is CASSPDSREQPQHF.

V gene TRBV12-5 combines with J gene TRBJ2-1; 8 nucleotides agree with TRBD1. V was clipped by 3 bases and J by 5 bases; unmatched bases: 12. There are 17 residues in the CDR3. The germline V gene encodes CDR1 LGHNT and CDR2 FRNRAP. CDR3 nucleotide sequence: TGTGCTAGTGGTTTAGGACAGGGACAACTTTGGAACAATGAGCAGTTCTTC. Translation gives CASGLGQGQLWNNEQFF.

The CDR3 loop is CASSGAGNEQYF. The CDR3 bases are TGTGCCAGTAGTGGGGCAGGCAACGAGCAGTACTTC. V and J are TRBV19 and TRBJ2-7; tentative D call: TRBD1 (5 bases). Germline CDR1 is LNHDA and CDR2 is SQIVND (reference sequence). CDR3 length equals 12 residues. Trimming shortened V by 5 bases and J by 5 bases, and 10 bases separated the two germline ends.